The T cell receptor (beta chain) under discussion was sequenced for a study of cytomegalovirus exposure and HLA in healthy donors. Whole-study findings and limits: Later genetic work tied a missense DCLRE1C variant to beta-chain V and J trimming.

A multiplex PCR was run with 60 Vbeta primers and 13 Jbeta primers. The protocol was immunoSEQ multiplex PCR, while the TCRdb copy is restricted to in-frame clones and leaves out a portion. Of around 170,000 clones listed, approximately 81% are singletons. This clone was detected once. The target antigen is unknown. This CDR3 is built from 14 residues. CDR1 is SGHVS, CDR2 FQNEAQ, per germline. V shed 6 bases, J shed 7 bases, and the junction held 8 bases outside the gene matches. The sequence derives from a boy aged 2 to 10 in good health and CMV-seronegative. The rearrangement links TRBV7-8 to TRBJ2-1, with 8 bases that match TRBD2. Sequences were obtained from PBMCs. CDR3: CASRGSGSNNEQFF. The DNA of the CDR3 is TGTGCCAGCAGAGGGAGCGGGAGTAATAATGAGCAGTTCTTC.